This TCR beta chain stems from a study of blood T cell repertoires in COVID-19. On the study more broadly: The analysed material was cDNA or gDNA that came from T cells, B-cell-depleted T cells, or PBMCs.

Measured with immunoSEQ multiplex PCR; TCRdb has only the in-frame clones, and not every one. The profile shows under 300,000 clones, about 80% of them singletons. The CDR3 contains 13 residues. Trimming cost V 0 bases and J 9 bases, with 9 bases left between them. Germline-derived CDR1 and CDR2 are SGHDN and FVKESK. The specimen sequenced was PBMCs or T cells enriched from blood (not recorded which). This sequence was found in a man aged 50 or older who had recovered from COVID-19. The chain links TRBV14 to TRBJ1-3; D ambiguous. The CDR3 spells CASSQEDTITIYF. The CDR3 coding sequence is TGTGCCAGCAGCCAAGAAGACACCATCACCATATATTTT. The full variable domain, completed using reference TRBV14 and TRBJ1-3, is EAGVTQFPSHSVIEKGQTVTLRCDPISGHDNLYWYRRVMGKEIKFLLHFVKESKQDESGMPNNRFLAERTGGTYSTLKVQPAELEDSGVYFCASSQEDTITIYFGEGSWLTVV.